A selection of T cell receptor beta chains follows, all from one sample in a study of T cell responses to AZD1222 COVID-19 vaccine. TCRdb's table, derived via immunoSEQ multiplex PCR, lists solely in-frame clones and lacks some. The sample contains 180,000 or so clones, 90% to 95% of which appear only once. The material sequenced was peripheral blood, taken on day 0 of AZD1222 vaccination. These receptors originate from an adult in good health. CDR3s include the opening cysteine and the closing phenylalanine or tryptophan. Not every row has a clone size; where given, it reads once, few, many or a size class.

clone size,V gene,CDR3 protein
-,TRBV18,CASSPATGVQPQHF
-,TRBV28,CASSPPDRGRNTEAFF
-,TRBV9,CASSVNPPGGSYTF
-,TRBV30,CAWSAGAGVTGELFF
-,TRBV10-1,CASSEASGSTDTQYF
once,TRBV6-1,CASSEGTIYNEQFF
-,TRBV29-1,CSVAVGTTTTYEQYF
-,TRBV5-1,CASSLGTGGGHGYTF
-,TRBV5-1,CASSLGRVGPQHF
-,TRBV12-3/TRBV12-4,CASSPTLSSAYTF
-,TRBV3-1/TRBV3-2,CASSQVGVGIGYGYTF
-,TRBV18,CASSPRREVHEQFF
-,TRBV5-6,CASSLTGKGGKLFF
once,TRBV5-5,CASSLAVWQVNSPLHF
-,TRBV18,CASSLQAGARGEEKLFF
few,TRBV5-1,CASSPQTTTNEKLFF
-,TRBV12-3/TRBV12-4,CASRTTGVRQYF
once,TRBV3-1/TRBV3-2,CASSQAPLAGGPDTGELFF
once,TRBV19,CASSIPPLNQPQHF
-,TRBV7-2,CASSLGTSEITDTQYF
-,TRBV5-1,CASSLSGGPGDTQYF
few,TRBV7-2,CASSPQTGGTEAFF
-,TRBV7-9,CASSSKRTERREKLFF
-,TRBV9,CASSVGGQQETQYF
few,TRBV5-1,CASSLGVQGTLNTEAFF
-,TRBV2,CASRGQADEAFF
-,TRBV5-5,CASSLDLITNEKLFF
-,TRBV5-1,CASSLDPAATEAFF
-,TRBV7-2,CASSSPSGRAETQYF
-,TRBV11-2,CASSFGQEREQYF
-,TRBV9,CASSETGGTEAFF
-,TRBV7-6,CASSISGLGTGELFF
-,TRBV6-6,CASSPPRLRRGTDTQYF
once,TRBV29-1,CSGRTSGGYTF
once,TRBV5-4,CASSRSAGEQFF
-,TRBV5-4,CASSPDRQSTDTQYF
-,TRBV12-5,CASGLVKGGNTEAFF